The rows below give T cell receptor beta chains drawn from one sample of a study of post-analysis software for immune sequencing data. TCRdb itself ran the PCR reads through MiXCR, one entry per CDR3 protein. The table records about 540,000 distinct CDR3 sequences, around 31% of them present only once. Input material: blood. Receptor source: a girl aged 2 to 17 with multiple sclerosis. Each CDR3 is given with its conserved first and last residue. The order of the fields is clone size, D gene, V gene, J gene, CDR3 protein, CDR3 DNA. D genes are given only for firm matches. Size is omitted from some rows. Given values are once, few, many or a class for expanded clones.

clone size: few
D gene: -
V gene: TRBV27
J gene: TRBJ1-1
CDR3 protein: CASRTGAGEAFF
CDR3 DNA: TGTGCCAGCAGGACAGGAGCAGGTGAAGCTTTCTTT

clone size: few
D gene: -
V gene: TRBV25-1
J gene: TRBJ1-6
CDR3 protein: CASSEGNSPLHF
CDR3 DNA: TGTGCCAGCAGTGAAGGGAATTCACCCCTCCACTTT

clone size: -
D gene: TRBD1
V gene: TRBV20-1
J gene: TRBJ1-2
CDR3 protein: CSARDDRDSRNYGYTF
CDR3 DNA: TGCAGTGCTAGAGACGACAGGGATTCTAGGAACTATGGCTACACCTTC

clone size: -
D gene: -
V gene: TRBV2
J gene: TRBJ2-1
CDR3 protein: CASSDGGNSYNEQFF
CDR3 DNA: TGTGCCAGCAGTGATGGGGGGAACTCCTACAATGAGCAGTTCTTC

clone size: few
D gene: -
V gene: TRBV7-9
J gene: TRBJ2-3
CDR3 protein: CASSFPGISTDTQYF
CDR3 DNA: TGTGCCAGCAGCTTCCCAGGGATTTCGACAGATACGCAGTATTTT

clone size: -
D gene: -
V gene: TRBV20-1
J gene: TRBJ1-5
CDR3 protein: CSARKPGSGGQPQHF
CDR3 DNA: TGCAGTGCTAGAAAGCCCGGGAGTGGGGGTCAGCCCCAGCATTTT

clone size: -
D gene: TRBD1
V gene: TRBV28
J gene: TRBJ2-5
CDR3 protein: CASSHPRQGETQYF
CDR3 DNA: TGTGCCAGCAGCCACCCGAGACAGGGAGAGACCCAGTACTTC

clone size: -
D gene: -
V gene: TRBV6-5
J gene: TRBJ1-1
CDR3 protein: CASSYSVWGLGEAFF
CDR3 DNA: TGTGCCAGCAGTTACTCGGTTTGGGGGTTGGGGGAAGCTTTCTTT

clone size: few
D gene: TRBD2
V gene: TRBV29-1
J gene: TRBJ2-5
CDR3 protein: CSVTGTSGGETQYF
CDR3 DNA: TGCAGCGTAACCGGGACTAGCGGGGGAGAGACCCAGTACTTC

clone size: -
D gene: -
V gene: TRBV6-1
J gene: TRBJ1-5
CDR3 protein: CASKGVDQPQHF
CDR3 DNA: TGTGCCAGCAAGGGTGTCGATCAGCCCCAGCATTTT

clone size: few
D gene: TRBD2
V gene: TRBV10-3
J gene: TRBJ2-7
CDR3 protein: CAISERSGGAHEQYF
CDR3 DNA: TGTGCCATCAGTGAGCGCAGCGGGGGGGCCCACGAGCAGTACTTC

clone size: few
D gene: TRBD2
V gene: TRBV29-1
J gene: TRBJ2-3
CDR3 protein: CSVAAGVSTDTQYF
CDR3 DNA: TGCAGCGTTGCGGCGGGGGTTAGCACAGATACGCAGTATTTT

clone size: few
D gene: -
V gene: TRBV7-9
J gene: TRBJ2-1
CDR3 protein: CASSSRQGGVYNEQFF
CDR3 DNA: TGTGCCAGCAGCAGCAGACAGGGCGGGGTATACAATGAGCAGTTCTTC

clone size: -
D gene: -
V gene: TRBV20-1
J gene: TRBJ2-7
CDR3 protein: CSARGQEGSYNEQYF
CDR3 DNA: TGCAGTGCTCGAGGACAGGAGGGCTCCTACAATGAGCAGTACTTC

clone size: few
D gene: TRBD1
V gene: TRBV20-1
J gene: TRBJ2-7
CDR3 protein: CSARDPGTGPGEQYF
CDR3 DNA: TGCAGTGCTAGAGACCCTGGGACAGGTCCGGGGGAGCAGTACTTC

clone size: -
D gene: -
V gene: TRBV20-1
J gene: TRBJ2-3
CDR3 protein: CSVLRDFGTDTQYF
CDR3 DNA: TGCAGTGTTCTCCGGGACTTTGGCACAGATACGCAGTATTTT

clone size: -
D gene: TRBD1
V gene: TRBV18
J gene: TRBJ1-2
CDR3 protein: CASSLPGQGTNYGYTF
CDR3 DNA: TGTGCCAGCTCACTACCGGGACAGGGTACTAACTATGGCTACACCTTC

clone size: once
D gene: -
V gene: TRBV5-6
J gene: TRBJ2-7
CDR3 protein: CASSHRYSGSYEQYF
CDR3 DNA: TGTGCCAGCAGCCACCGGTATTCTGGATCCTACGAGCAGTACTTC

clone size: -
D gene: TRBD1
V gene: TRBV5-6
J gene: TRBJ2-1
CDR3 protein: CASSKDRGRNNEQFF
CDR3 DNA: TGTGCCAGCAGCAAGGACAGGGGGCGCAACAATGAGCAGTTCTTC

clone size: -
D gene: TRBD2
V gene: TRBV20-1
J gene: TRBJ2-7
CDR3 protein: CSVRGLAGGGYEQYF
CDR3 DNA: TGCAGTGTTAGAGGACTAGCGGGGGGCGGCTACGAGCAGTACTTC

clone size: -
D gene: TRBD2
V gene: TRBV5-1
J gene: TRBJ2-5
CDR3 protein: CASSLWTSGGQETQYF
CDR3 DNA: TGCGCCAGCAGCCTCTGGACTAGCGGGGGCCAAGAGACCCAGTACTTC

clone size: -
D gene: -
V gene: TRBV2
J gene: TRBJ2-7
CDR3 protein: CASTYRSLVEQYF
CDR3 DNA: TGTGCCAGCACGTACAGGTCCTTAGTCGAGCAGTACTTC

clone size: few
D gene: TRBD2
V gene: TRBV5-1
J gene: TRBJ2-3
CDR3 protein: CTSSLEGGGIDTQYF
CDR3 DNA: TGCACCAGCAGCTTGGAAGGCGGGGGGATAGATACGCAGTATTTT

clone size: -
D gene: TRBD2
V gene: TRBV20-1
J gene: TRBJ2-5
CDR3 protein: CSAATSVDGTQYF
CDR3 DNA: TGCAGTGCGGCGACTAGCGTCGATGGGACCCAGTACTTC

clone size: -
D gene: -
V gene: TRBV15
J gene: TRBJ2-3
CDR3 protein: CATSRAFQPQYF
CDR3 DNA: TGTGCCACCAGCCGAGCGTTCCAGCCCCAGTATTTT

clone size: -
D gene: -
V gene: TRBV6-5
J gene: TRBJ1-1
CDR3 protein: CASNGANTEAFF
CDR3 DNA: TGTGCCAGCAACGGGGCCAACACTGAAGCTTTCTTT

clone size: -
D gene: -
V gene: TRBV20-1
J gene: TRBJ2-5
CDR3 protein: CSATLIGGQETQYF
CDR3 DNA: TGCAGTGCAACCCTAATCGGCGGGCAAGAGACCCAGTACTTC

clone size: many
D gene: -
V gene: TRBV3-1
J gene: TRBJ2-5
CDR3 protein: CASSQDLNDREETQYF
CDR3 DNA: TGTGCCAGCAGCCAAGATTTAAATGACAGAGAAGAGACCCAGTACTTC

clone size: -
D gene: -
V gene: TRBV7-2
J gene: TRBJ2-1
CDR3 protein: CASSLSSHGANEQFF
CDR3 DNA: TGTGCCAGCAGCTTATCTTCGCACGGGGCAAATGAGCAGTTCTTC

clone size: few
D gene: -
V gene: TRBV10-3
J gene: TRBJ1-2
CDR3 protein: CAINEQGGGGYTF
CDR3 DNA: TGTGCCATCAACGAACAGGGAGGCGGGGGCTACACCTTC

clone size: many
D gene: TRBD1
V gene: TRBV25-1
J gene: TRBJ2-5
CDR3 protein: CASSGQGRETQYF
CDR3 DNA: TGTGCCAGCAGTGGACAGGGCAGAGAGACCCAGTACTTC

clone size: -
D gene: -
V gene: TRBV6-4
J gene: TRBJ2-3
CDR3 protein: CASSSDRRGTQYF
CDR3 DNA: TGTGCCAGCAGTTCCGACAGGAGGGGTACGCAGTATTTT

clone size: few
D gene: TRBD2
V gene: TRBV5-1
J gene: TRBJ2-5
CDR3 protein: CASSRRGGEETQYF
CDR3 DNA: TGCGCCAGCAGCCGACGCGGGGGGGAAGAGACCCAGTACTTC

clone size: -
D gene: TRBD1
V gene: TRBV7-8
J gene: TRBJ1-5
CDR3 protein: CASSREGARRQPQHF
CDR3 DNA: TGTGCCAGCAGCCGGGAGGGGGCGCGAAGGCAGCCCCAGCATTTT

clone size: many
D gene: -
V gene: TRBV29-1
J gene: TRBJ2-5
CDR3 protein: CSVTLAGETQYF
CDR3 DNA: TGCAGCGTGACCCTGGCTGGCGAGACCCAGTACTTC

clone size: few
D gene: TRBD1
V gene: TRBV15
J gene: TRBJ2-5
CDR3 protein: CATSRAGQVQETQYF
CDR3 DNA: TGTGCCACCAGCAGGGCGGGACAGGTCCAAGAGACCCAGTACTTC

clone size: few
D gene: TRBD1
V gene: TRBV4-2
J gene: TRBJ2-3
CDR3 protein: CASSQGGGADTQYF
CDR3 DNA: TGTGCCAGCAGCCAAGGAGGGGGCGCGGATACGCAGTATTTT

clone size: few
D gene: -
V gene: TRBV11-2
J gene: TRBJ2-5
CDR3 protein: CASASGQETQYF
CDR3 DNA: TGTGCCAGCGCCTCGGGCCAAGAGACCCAGTACTTC

clone size: -
D gene: TRBD2
V gene: TRBV20-1
J gene: TRBJ2-7
CDR3 protein: CSARWGLLAGGPHEQYF
CDR3 DNA: TGCAGTGCTAGATGGGGCTTACTAGCGGGGGGGCCTCACGAGCAGTACTTC

clone size: -
D gene: -
V gene: TRBV2
J gene: TRBJ2-1
CDR3 protein: CAGGSIVGQETQFF
CDR3 DNA: TGTGCCGGAGGTTCAATAGTGGGCCAAGAGACCCAGTTCTTC

clone size: few
D gene: TRBD2
V gene: TRBV5-1
J gene: TRBJ2-1
CDR3 protein: CASSWARGGLEQFF
CDR3 DNA: TGCGCCAGCAGCTGGGCGCGGGGGGGCCTGGAGCAGTTCTTC